The present entry profiles one T cell receptor (beta chain) with its context. Its antigen is still unknown. At one of its ends the junction is not consistent with the germline gene, which may arise from a read error. The data are from a study of tumor and adjacent non-tumor tissue in lung cancer. The library came from three nested PCR rounds adapted from ARM-PCR protocols. From the multiplex PCR reads, TCRdb called clonotypes with MiXCR, one entry per CDR3 protein. Of roughly 120,000 distinct CDR3 sequences listed, nearly 85% were seen once; the top ten hold roughly 20%. This sample's RNA came from whole unsorted tissue. Findings and caveats of the study: Shorter survival was associated with higher TCR diversity in tumors.

CDR3 length equals 15 residues. Germline V gives CDR1 SQVTM, CDR2 ANQGSEA. The J gene is TRBJ2-2, the V gene TRBV29-1; 9 nucleotides align to TRBD1. This TCR derives from a man aged 65-85 years with non-small cell lung cancer. Input material: lung tumor tissue. CDR3 in amino acids: CSMETGGRGSGELLF. Here the CDR3 DNA reads TGCAGCATGGAAACAGGGGGCAGGGGGTCCGGGGAGCTGCTTTTT.